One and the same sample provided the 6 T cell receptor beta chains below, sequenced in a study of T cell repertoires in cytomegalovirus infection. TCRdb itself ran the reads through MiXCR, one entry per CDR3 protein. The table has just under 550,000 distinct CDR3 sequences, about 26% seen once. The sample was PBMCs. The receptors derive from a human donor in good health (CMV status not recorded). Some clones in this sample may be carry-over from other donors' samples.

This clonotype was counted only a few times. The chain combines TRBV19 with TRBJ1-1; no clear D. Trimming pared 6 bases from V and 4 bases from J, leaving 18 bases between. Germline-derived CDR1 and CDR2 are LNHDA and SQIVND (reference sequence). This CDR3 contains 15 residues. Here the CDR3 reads CASRELGRMPTEAFF. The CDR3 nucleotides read TGTGCCAGTAGGGAGCTGGGGAGGATGCCCACTGAAGCTTTCTTT.

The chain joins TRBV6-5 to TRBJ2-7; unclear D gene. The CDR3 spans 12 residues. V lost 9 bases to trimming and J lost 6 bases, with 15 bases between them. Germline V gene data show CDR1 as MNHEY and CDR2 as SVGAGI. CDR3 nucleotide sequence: TGTGCCAGTTTTAGCACTACGTTCGAGCAGTACGTC. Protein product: CASFSTTFEQYV.

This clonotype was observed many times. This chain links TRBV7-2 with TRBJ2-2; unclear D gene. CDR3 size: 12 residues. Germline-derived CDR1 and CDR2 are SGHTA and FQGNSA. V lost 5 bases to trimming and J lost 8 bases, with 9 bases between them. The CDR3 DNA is TGTGCCAGCAGCCAATCGACGGGGGAGCTGTTTTTT. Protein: CASSQSTGELFF.

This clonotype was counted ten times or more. The CDR3 DNA follows: TGCAGTGCTATGGACAGGTTAGGCAATCAGCCCCAGCATTTT. It specifies CSAMDRLGNQPQHF. The chain recombines TRBV20-1 with TRBJ1-5; the match to TRBD1 covers 7 bases. V was pared by 4 bases and J by 2 bases, with 5 bases of the junction left unmatched. Germline-derived CDR1 and CDR2 are DFQATT and SNEGSKA (reference sequence). This CDR3 is built from 14 residues.

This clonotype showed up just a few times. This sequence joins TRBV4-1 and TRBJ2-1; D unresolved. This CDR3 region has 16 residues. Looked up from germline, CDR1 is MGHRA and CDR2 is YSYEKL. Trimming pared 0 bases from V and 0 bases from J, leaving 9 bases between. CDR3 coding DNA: TGCGCCAGCAGCCAAGATGGCGTTAGCTCCTACAATGAGCAGTTCTTC. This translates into CASSQDGVSSYNEQFF.

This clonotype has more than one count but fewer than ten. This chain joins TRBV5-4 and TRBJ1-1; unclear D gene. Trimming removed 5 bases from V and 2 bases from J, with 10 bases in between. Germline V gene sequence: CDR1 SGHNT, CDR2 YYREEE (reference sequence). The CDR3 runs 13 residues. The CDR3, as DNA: TGTGCCAGCAGATTTGATTTCAACACTGAAGCTTTCTTT. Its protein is CASRFDFNTEAFF.